A selection of T cell receptor beta chains follows, all from one sample in a study of chemoradiotherapy in HPV16-positive cancers. TCRdb's copy holds only in-frame clones and misses some; the assay was immunoSEQ multiplex PCR. The sample has approximately 12,000 clones, around 68% seen once. This specimen was collected from a patient who underwent chemoradiotherapy. All receptors come from a human donor with HPV-associated anogenital cancer. The conserved cysteine and the conserved F or W are not part of the CDR3 here.

ASSLIAGAGNVNEQF	TRBV11-1	TRBJ2-1
ASSMVDTALSYGYT	TRBV19	TRBJ1-2
ASSEVGGRETQY	TRBV6-1	TRBJ2-5
ASSEFSQETQY	TRBV25-1	TRBJ2-5
ASSFQGLEQY	TRBV5-4	TRBJ2-7
ASSRDSRQETQY	TRBV19	TRBJ2-5
ASSLLESGEGGYT	TRBV7-8	TRBJ1-2
ASSKNRGSEQY	TRBV11-1	TRBJ2-7
ATSRVAGSRGGSSGANVLT	TRBV15	TRBJ2-6
ASSHIGQGRREQY	TRBV6-5	TRBJ2-7
ASSLDGGGYGYT	TRBV7-2	TRBJ1-2
ASSGGVGNEKLF	TRBV9	TRBJ1-4
ASSRQADTQY	TRBV4-3	TRBJ2-3
ASSSLGGLAGFQETQY	TRBV5-1	TRBJ2-5
ASSPGPTGELF	TRBV14	TRBJ2-2
AWSIQEPQY	TRBV30	TRBJ2-5
ARSLRTRPNSGANVLT	TRBV5-3	TRBJ2-6
ASSLFTDTQY	TRBV7-2	TRBJ2-3
ASSEGTGVSENSPLH	TRBV9	TRBJ1-6
AWNPERTSGNYNEQF	TRBV30	TRBJ2-1